This T cell receptor (beta chain) is from a study of shared clonotypes between healthy human individuals. Study-wide results and limits: Generation probabilities were higher for clonotypes shared across all four sorted-subset donors than for unshared ones.

It was into CD45RA+ naive and CD45RA-negative memory subsets that the CD4+ cells were split. Remarks on this clone: Antigen unknown.

Germline trimming cut 5 bases from V and 2 bases from J; bases unmatched to any gene: 5. Germline-derived CDR1 and CDR2 are SGHVS and FNYEAQ. This CDR3 region has 14 residues. Produced via immunoSEQ multiplex PCR; TCRdb's table is partial and in-frame only. Among roughly 2,300,000 clones listed, around 90% were seen once. Specimen: naive CD4+ T cells from PBMCs. The subset is: CD45RA+ positively selected. The chain carries TRBV7-6 and TRBJ2-5; 7 positions match TRBD1. This receptor was taken from a man aged 18-30 years in good health. Some clones in this sample may be carry-over from other donors' samples. The DNA of the CDR3 is TGTGCCAGCAGCCCCGACAGGGCTCAAGAGACCCAGTACTTC. Translated: CASSPDRAQETQYF.